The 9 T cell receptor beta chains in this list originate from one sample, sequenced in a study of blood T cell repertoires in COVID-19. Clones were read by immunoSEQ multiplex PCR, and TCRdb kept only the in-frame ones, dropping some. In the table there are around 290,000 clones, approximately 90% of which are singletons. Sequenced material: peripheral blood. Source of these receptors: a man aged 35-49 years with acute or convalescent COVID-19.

The CDR3 region has the DNA TGTGCCAGCAGCTTGACAGGGGATACCAATGAGCAGTTCTTC. Translating gives CASSLTGDTNEQFF. This chain uses TRBV5-5 with TRBJ2-1, with 7 positions matching TRBD1. Germline assignment: CDR1 SGHKS and CDR2 YYEKEE (reference sequence). The CDR3 contains 14 residues. Trimming took 1 base from V and 6 from J; bases not matched to a gene: 4.

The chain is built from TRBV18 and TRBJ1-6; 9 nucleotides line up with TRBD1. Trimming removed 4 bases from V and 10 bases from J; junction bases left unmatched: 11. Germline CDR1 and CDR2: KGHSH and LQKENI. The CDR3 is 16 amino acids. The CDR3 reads CASSRSRQGVESPLHF. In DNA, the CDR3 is TGTGCCAGCTCACGATCACGACAGGGGGTTGAATCACCCCTCCACTTT.

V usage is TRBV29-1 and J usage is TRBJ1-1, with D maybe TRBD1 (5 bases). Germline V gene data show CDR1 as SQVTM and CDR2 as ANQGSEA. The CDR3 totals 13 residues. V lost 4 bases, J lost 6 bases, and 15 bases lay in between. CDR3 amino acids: CSVGTGRVAEAFF. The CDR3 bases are TGCAGCGTTGGAACTGGCAGGGTAGCTGAAGCTTTCTTT.

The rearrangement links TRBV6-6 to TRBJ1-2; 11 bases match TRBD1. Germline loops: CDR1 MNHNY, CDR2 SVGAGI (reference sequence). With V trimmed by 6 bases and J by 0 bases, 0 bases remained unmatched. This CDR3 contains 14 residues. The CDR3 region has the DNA TGTGCCAGCAGGGGACAGGGGGCTAACTATGGCTACACCTTC. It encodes CASRGQGANYGYTF.

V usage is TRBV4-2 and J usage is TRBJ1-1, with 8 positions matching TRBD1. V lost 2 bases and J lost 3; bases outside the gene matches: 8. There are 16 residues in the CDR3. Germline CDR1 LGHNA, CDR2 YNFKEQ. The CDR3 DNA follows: TGTGCCAGCAGCCAACCCACCGGGACAGGATACACTGAAGCTTTCTTT. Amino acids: CASSQPTGTGYTEAFF.

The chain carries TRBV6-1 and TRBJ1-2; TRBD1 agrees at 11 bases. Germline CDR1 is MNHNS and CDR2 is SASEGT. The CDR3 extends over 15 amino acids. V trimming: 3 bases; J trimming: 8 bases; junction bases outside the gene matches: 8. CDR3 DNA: TGTGCCAGCAGTGAGGACAGGGGGCGCATCAACGGCTACACCTTC. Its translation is CASSEDRGRINGYTF.

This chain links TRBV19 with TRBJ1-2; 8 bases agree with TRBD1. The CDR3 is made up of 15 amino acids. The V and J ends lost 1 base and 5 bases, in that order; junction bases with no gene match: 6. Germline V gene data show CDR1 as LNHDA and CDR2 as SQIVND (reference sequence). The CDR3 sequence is CASSIASTGAYGYTF. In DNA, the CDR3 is TGTGCCAGTAGTATAGCCTCGACAGGGGCGTATGGCTACACCTTC.

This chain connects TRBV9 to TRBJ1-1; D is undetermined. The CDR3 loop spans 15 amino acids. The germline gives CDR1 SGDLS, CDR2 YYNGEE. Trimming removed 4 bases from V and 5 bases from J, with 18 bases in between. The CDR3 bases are TGTGCCAGCAGCCCCGCCGCGGGTCGAGGGACTGAAGCTTTCTTT. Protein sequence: CASSPAAGRGTEAFF.

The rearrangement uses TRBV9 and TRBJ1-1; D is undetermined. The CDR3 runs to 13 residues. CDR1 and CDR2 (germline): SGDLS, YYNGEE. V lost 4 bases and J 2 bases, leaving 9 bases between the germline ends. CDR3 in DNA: TGTGCCAGCAGCCCCGGGAGTAACACTGAAGCTTTCTTT. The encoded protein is CASSPGSNTEAFF. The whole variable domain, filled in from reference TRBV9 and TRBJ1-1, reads DSGVTQTPKHLITATGQRVTLRCSPRSGDLSVYWYQQSLDQGLQFLIQYYNGEERAKGNILERFSAQQFPDLHSELNLSSLELGDSALYFCASSPGSNTEAFFGQGTRLTVV.